This entry lists 14 T cell receptor beta chains sequenced from one sample in a study of T cell repertoires in cytomegalovirus infection. Each CDR3 protein gets one entry after TCRdb re-called the reads with MiXCR. Of some 920,000 distinct CDR3 sequences detected, 31% appear once; the ten largest clones hold 10% to 15%. Their antigens are not known. Sequenced material: cultured CD8+ T cells from PBMCs, taken from culture after CMV antigen stimulation. The receptors shown here come from a human donor in good health (CMV status not recorded). Some clones in this sample may be carry-over from other donors' samples.

The CDR3 bases are TGTGCCAGCAGTTACTTTAGGGTTTCAGCCGGGGAGCTGTTTTTT. Its protein is CASSYFRVSAGELFF. This rearrangement joins TRBV6-2 or TRBV6-3 to TRBJ2-2; D remains ambiguous. V dropped 1 base and J dropped 6 bases, with 12 bases sitting between them. Germline V CDR1 and CDR2: MNHEY, SVGEGT. The CDR3 sequence is 15 residues long.

The chain employs TRBV7-9 and TRBJ1-4, with 7 nucleotides matching TRBD1. The germline V gene encodes CDR1 SEHNR and CDR2 FQNEAQ (reference sequence). This CDR3 is built from 15 residues. V shed 5 bases, J shed 7 bases, and the junction held 10 bases outside the gene matches. The CDR3 nucleotides are TGTGCCAGCAGCGAGAGCCGGGACAGACCTGAAAAACTGTTTTTT. Encoded protein: CASSESRDRPEKLFF. The full variable domain, in which reference TRBV7-9 and TRBJ1-4 provide the parts outside the CDR3, is DTGVSQNPRHKITKRGQNVTFRCDPISEHNRLYWYRQTLGQGPEFLTYFQNEAQLEKSRLLSDRFSAERPKGSFSTLEIQRTEQGDSAMYLCASSESRDRPEKLFFGSGTQLSVL.

This clonotype showed up just a few times. The chain's CDR3 is CASLYTGTKGEQYF. The CDR3 nucleotides read TGTGCCAGCCTATACACCGGGACAAAAGGCGAGCAGTACTTC. The chain recombines TRBV2 with TRBJ2-7; tentatively, D is TRBD1 (6 bases). Between the trimmed V and J ends, which lost 8 bases and 6 bases, there was a span of 20 bases. This CDR3 region has 14 residues. From germline, CDR1 is SNHLY and CDR2 FYNNEI.

This clonotype was seen only a few times. Compared with germline, one end of the junction differs, possibly owing to a read error. The rearrangement uses TRBV7-7 and TRBJ2-1; 16 positions match TRBD2. This CDR3 has 17 amino acids. Germline lookup yields CDR1 SSHAT and CDR2 FNYEAQ (reference sequence). The CDR3 bases are TGTGCTAGCAGCCCCAATCCCGGGACTAGCGGGGGGGCCGTGCAGTTCTTC. Translating it yields CASSPNPGTSGGAVQFF.

The chain couples TRBV5-5 to TRBJ1-4, with 8 bases that match TRBD1. With V trimmed by 7 bases and J by 8 bases, 10 bases remained unmatched. Per the germline V gene, CDR1 is SGHKS and CDR2 is YYEKEE (reference sequence). The CDR3 has 14 amino acids. CDR3 bases: TGTGCCAGCGGCCCAGGGGGCGATTACGAAAAACTGTTTTTT. Translating it yields CASGPGGDYEKLFF. The whole variable domain, remainder taken from reference TRBV5-5 and TRBJ1-4, is DAGVTQSPTHLIKTRGQQVTLRCSPISGHKSVSWYQQVLGQGPQFIFQYYEKEERGRGNFPDRFSARQFPNYSSELNVNALLLGDSALYLCASGPGGDYEKLFFGSGTQLSVL.

The CDR3 is CASSYSILQPQLVQVPGELFF. In nucleotides, the CDR3 is TGTGCCAGCAGTTACTCGATCCTCCAACCCCAACTAGTGCAGGTTCCCGGGGAGCTGTTTTTT. This chain joins TRBV6-5 and TRBJ2-2, with D perhaps matching TRBD2 (5 bases). In germline, CDR1 is MNHEY, CDR2 SVGAGI. Trimming shortened V by 0 bases and J by 6 bases, and 29 bases separated the two germline ends. This CDR3 region has 21 residues.

This clonotype was recorded a few times. The rearrangement joins TRBV12-3 or TRBV12-4 to TRBJ2-2; a weak D match, TRBD1 (5 bases). V was pared by 10 bases and J by 4 bases, with 19 bases between. The CDR3 extends over 15 amino acids. CDR3 in DNA: TGTGCCAACAGGCGACGGCCCGAAAGCACCGGGGAGCTGTTTTTT. Encoded protein: CANRRRPESTGELFF.

The chain uses TRBV6-1 and TRBJ2-3, with TRBD1 identical over 10 bases. V shed 5 bases and J 4 bases; nucleotides not matched to a gene: 9. Germline V gene sequence: CDR1 MNHNS, CDR2 SASEGT. The CDR3 covers 16 residues. CDR3 coding DNA: TGTGCCAGCAGTTTCCCCGGACAGGGGGGTTCAGATACGCAGTATTTT. It encodes CASSFPGQGGSDTQYF.

V usage is TRBV6-6 and J usage is TRBJ1-1; TRBD1 might be the D (6 bases). The germline CDR1 and CDR2 sequences are MNHNY and SVGAGI (reference sequence). V dropped 5 bases and J dropped 4 bases, with 14 bases sitting between them. This CDR3 is built from 14 residues. The CDR3 sequence: CASSHREGSTEAFF. CDR3 DNA sequence: TGTGCCAGCAGTCACAGGGAAGGAAGCACTGAAGCTTTCTTT.

The V and J genes are TRBV20-1 and TRBJ2-7, with D tentatively TRBD2 (7 bases). The CDR3 contains 17 residues. Trimming took 0 bases from V and 6 from J, leaving 24 bases between them. CDR1 and CDR2 from the germline V gene are DFQATT and SNEGSKA (reference sequence). CDR3 in DNA: TGCAGTGCTAGAGATCAGGGGATGGGACATAGGGGGGGCGAGCAGTACTTC. Its protein is CSARDQGMGHRGGEQYF.

The chain joins TRBV7-2 to TRBJ1-3; a possible D gene is TRBD1 (5 bases). The CDR3 is 17 residues long. The germline V gene encodes CDR1 SGHTA and CDR2 FQGNSA. The V gene lost 0 bases and the J gene lost 2 bases, with 14 bases spanning the gap. The DNA for the CDR3 is TGTGCCAGCAGCTTAGCGCTATGGGGCAGAGCTGGAAACACCATATATTTT. Amino acids: CASSLALWGRAGNTIYF.

This clonotype was seen just once. The chain's CDR3 is CASSLKGWSADTQYF. The CDR3 DNA is TGTGCCAGCAGCTTGAAGGGGTGGAGTGCAGATACGCAGTATTTT. The chain combines TRBV5-6 with TRBJ2-3; perhaps TRBD1 as D (5 bases). CDR1 is SGHDT and CDR2 is YYEEEE in the germline V gene. This CDR3 is built from 15 residues. Trimming stripped 1 base from V and 4 bases from J, with 13 bases between.

V is TRBV7-9 and J is TRBJ1-4; 7 bases fit TRBD1. The ends lost 7 bases at V and 4 bases at J; junction bases unmatched: 12. Germline V CDR1 and CDR2: SEHNR, FQNEAQ (reference sequence). The CDR3 has 16 residues. The CDR3 loop reads CASTKGGGSDNEKLFF. Here the CDR3 DNA reads TGTGCCAGCACCAAAGGAGGGGGCTCAGATAATGAAAAACTGTTTTTT. The variable domain in full, completed from reference TRBV7-9 and TRBJ1-4, reads DTGVSQNPRHKITKRGQNVTFRCDPISEHNRLYWYRQTLGQGPEFLTYFQNEAQLEKSRLLSDRFSAERPKGSFSTLEIQRTEQGDSAMYLCASTKGGGSDNEKLFFGSGTQLSVL.

Worth noting for this clonotype: A much bigger clone sits one base away, suggesting this may be a read error. The chain has TRBV7-2 and TRBJ2-7, with unresolved D. The CDR3 has 13 amino acids. The germline V gene encodes CDR1 SGHTA and CDR2 FQGNSA. CDR3 DNA: TGTGTCAGCAGCCCCCTCCTTACGGACGAGCAGTACTTC. Translating gives CVSSPLLTDEQYF.